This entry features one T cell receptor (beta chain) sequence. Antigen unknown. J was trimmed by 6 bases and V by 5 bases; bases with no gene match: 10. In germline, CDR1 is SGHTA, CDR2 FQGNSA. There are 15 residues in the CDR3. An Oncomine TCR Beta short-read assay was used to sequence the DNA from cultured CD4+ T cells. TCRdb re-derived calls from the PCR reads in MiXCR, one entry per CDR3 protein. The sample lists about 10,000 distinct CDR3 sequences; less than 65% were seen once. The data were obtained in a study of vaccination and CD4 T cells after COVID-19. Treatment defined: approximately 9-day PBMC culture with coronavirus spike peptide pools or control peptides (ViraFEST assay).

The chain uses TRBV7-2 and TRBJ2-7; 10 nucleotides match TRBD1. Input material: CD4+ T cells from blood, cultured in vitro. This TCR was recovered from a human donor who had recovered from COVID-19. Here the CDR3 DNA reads TGTGCCAGCAGCCGGAACCGGGACAGGGGAGCCGAGCAGTACTTC. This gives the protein CASSRNRDRGAEQYF. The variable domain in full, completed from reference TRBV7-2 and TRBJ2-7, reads GAGVSQSPSNKVTEKGKDVELRCDPISGHTALYWYRQSLGQGLEFLIYFQGNSAPDKSGLPSDRFSAERTGGSVSTLTIQRTQQEDSAVYLCASSRNRDRGAEQYFGPGTRLTVT.